Presented here are 6 T cell receptor beta chains from one specimen sequenced in a study of human T cells and chemical hapten exposure. MiXCR, run by TCRdb on the RACE reads, gives a single entry per CDR3 protein. In the table there are approximately 400,000 distinct CDR3 sequences, around 5% of which are singletons. Time point noted: patch test 1, 2 weeks after DPC sensitization. Documented treatment: therapeutic diphenylcyclopropenone sensitization with weekly scalp DPC. Sequencing was performed on whole blood, taken in connection with sensitization to the hapten diphenylcyclopropenone (DPC). Every receptor here comes from a woman in her forties or fifties with alopecia areata. Some clones in this sample may be carry-over from other donors' samples.

This clonotype was seen at least ten times. The rearrangement links TRBV2 to TRBJ1-6; D unclear. The V end was cut by 4 bases, the J end by 12 bases, with 16 bases between. Germline-derived CDR1 and CDR2 are SNHLY and FYNNEI. The CDR3 has 14 residues. The DNA of the CDR3 is TGTGCCAGCAGTGGGGGAATACCTTCAGGACCCCTCCACTTT. It encodes CASSGGIPSGPLHF.

This clonotype was counted a few times. The gene calls are TRBV4-2 and TRBJ2-5; 7 nucleotides agree with TRBD2. Losses at the gene ends were 3 bases for V and 2 bases for J; bases not matched to a gene: 12. The length of the CDR3 is 17 residues. The germline gives CDR1 LGHNA, CDR2 YNFKEQ. For the CDR3, the DNA is TGTGCCAGCAGCCATCCTAGCCCCTCTAGCGGACAAGAGACCCAGTACTTC. Translated: CASSHPSPSSGQETQYF.

CDR3 residues: CASSFLELETQYF. The CDR3 bases are TGTGCCAGTTCTTTTCTGGAATTGGAGACCCAGTACTTC. This chain uses TRBV7-6 with TRBJ2-5; D is undetermined. V was shortened by 9 bases and J by 5 bases, with 16 bases between the two germline ends. Germline values: CDR1 SGHVS, CDR2 FNYEAQ. This CDR3 is built from 13 residues.

In its sample, this clonotype was seen many times. This chain links TRBV6-2 or TRBV6-3 with TRBJ2-1, with 9 bases matching TRBD2. The germline gives CDR1 MNHEY, CDR2 SVGEGT. This CDR3 is 15 amino acids long. V gave up 7 bases and J gave up 2 bases; unmatched junction bases: 6. CDR3 nucleotide sequence: TGTGCCAGCACGGACGCGGGGGGGCCCTACAATGAGCAGTTCTTC. The encoded protein is CASTDAGGPYNEQFF.

In its sample, this clonotype was seen many times. For the CDR3, the DNA is TGTGCCAGCAGCTCGACAGGGGGAAGCAATCAGCCCCAGCATTTT. Protein product: CASSSTGGSNQPQHF. This sequence joins TRBV9 and TRBJ1-5, with TRBD1 identical over 9 bases. J was trimmed by 1 base and V by 4 bases; bases with no gene match: 3. The CDR3 totals 15 residues. Per germline, CDR1 SGDLS and CDR2 YYNGEE.

This clonotype was picked up many times. This chain connects TRBV5-4 to TRBJ1-3, with unresolved D. V dropped 4 bases and J dropped 1 base, with 18 bases sitting between them. This CDR3 has 17 amino acids. The germline V gene encodes CDR1 SGHNT and CDR2 YYREEE (reference sequence). The CDR3 coding sequence is TGTGCCAGCAGCCCGGACGGACGGGTTGTTTCTGGAAACACCATATATTTT. Encoded protein: CASSPDGRVVSGNTIYF. The full variable domain, with the rest looked up from reference TRBV5-4 and TRBJ1-3, is ETGVTQSPTHLIKTRGQQVTLRCSSQSGHNTVSWYQQALGQGPQFIFQYYREEENGRGNFPPRFSGLQFPNYSSELNVNALELDDSALYLCASSPDGRVVSGNTIYFGEGSWLTVV.